The 14 T cell receptor beta chains given below trace back to one sample, sequenced in a study of preoperative IRX-2 immunotherapy in early breast cancer. Libraries were prepared by immunoSEQ multiplex PCR; TCRdb keeps only in-frame clonotypes and omits some of them. The table records roughly 93,000 clones, roughly 89% of them present only once. As for treatment: preoperative locoregional IRX-2 cytokine immunotherapy. The sequenced sample was tumor tissue, obtained after IRX-2 immunotherapy. These receptor sequences come from a human donor with breast cancer.

The V call is TRBV19, the J call TRBJ1-1, with unresolved D. The CDR3 spans 15 residues. Trimming shortened V by 7 bases and J by 0 bases, and 15 bases separated the two germline ends. From germline, CDR1 is LNHDA and CDR2 SQIVND (reference sequence). The CDR3 sequence: CASIFRSGMNTEAFF. The CDR3 DNA sequence: TGTGCCAGTATTTTCCGGTCCGGGATGAACACTGAAGCTTTCTTT.

The CDR3 coding sequence is TGTGCCAGCAGTTTTTTCCGGGGTGAAAAACTGTTTTTT. Translating gives CASSFFRGEKLFF. This chain connects TRBV6-8 to TRBJ1-4; D call uncertain. This CDR3 spans 13 amino acids. V was pared by 4 bases and J by 7 bases, with 10 bases between. Germline CDR1 is MNHGY and CDR2 is SAAAGT.

The genes are TRBV11-3 and TRBJ2-3, with D possibly TRBD2 on 5 matching bases. Trimming pared 5 bases from V and 4 bases from J, leaving 22 bases between. CDR3 length: 17 residues. Germline-derived CDR1 and CDR2 are SGHNT and YENEEA. Written as DNA, the CDR3 is TGTGCCAGCAGCCAGATGGGCGGGCAGAGGGATTCAGATACGCAGTATTTT. This translates into CASSQMGGQRDSDTQYF.

This chain links TRBV19 with TRBJ2-4; D might be TRBD1 (5 bases). Germline V CDR1 and CDR2: LNHDA, SQIVND (reference sequence). The CDR3 has 15 amino acids. The germline V and J ends were trimmed by 2 bases and 3 bases, with 11 bases remaining between them. The CDR3 here is CASSIRLRDKNIQYF. CDR3 sequence (DNA): TGTGCCAGTAGTATACGCCTCAGGGACAAAAACATTCAGTACTTC. Complete variable domain (other parts from reference TRBV19 and TRBJ2-4): DGGITQSPKYLFRKEGQNVTLSCEQNLNHDAMYWYRQDPGQGLRLIYYSQIVNDFQKGDIAEGYSVSREKKESFPLTVTSAQKNPTAFYLCASSIRLRDKNIQYFGAGTRLSVL.

The CDR3 loop is CASSPQGATNEKLFF. The DNA for the CDR3 is TGTGCCAGCAGTCCTCAGGGTGCAACTAATGAAAAACTGTTTTTT. The chain is built from TRBV6-8 and TRBJ1-4; possibly TRBD1 for D (5 bases). This CDR3 comprises 15 residues. V shed 5 bases and J shed 0 bases, with 10 bases lying between them. Germline V lookup: CDR1 MNHGY, CDR2 SAAAGT.

J is TRBJ1-5 and V is TRBV28; D is possibly TRBD1 (5 bases). Trimming cost V 8 bases and J 5 bases, with 13 bases left between them. CDR1 MDHEN and CDR2 SYDVKM come from the germline V gene. The CDR3 extends over 13 amino acids. The CDR3 coding sequence is TGTGCCAGCGGCAATCTACAGGATCAGCCCCAGCATTTT. This encodes CASGNLQDQPQHF.

V usage is TRBV5-4 and J usage is TRBJ2-2, with a weak D call TRBD2 (7 bases). The CDR3 covers 18 residues. The ends were cut back, 2 bases at V and 3 bases at J, with 20 bases in the middle. Germline V gives CDR1 SGHNT, CDR2 YYREEE (reference sequence). For the CDR3, the DNA is TGTGCCAGCAGCTTAGCCGTAATCGGGGGGCCCGACACCGGGGAGCTGTTTTTT. Translation: CASSLAVIGGPDTGELFF.

This rearrangement joins TRBV10-2 to TRBJ2-3; TRBD2 is a possible D gene (5 bases). Trimming shortened V by 4 bases and J by 4 bases, and 15 bases separated the two germline ends. CDR1 and CDR2 from the germline V gene are WSHSY and SAAADI. The CDR3 runs 15 residues. CDR3 loop: CASSGRPAGADTQYF. The CDR3 nucleotides are TGCGCCAGCAGTGGGCGACCTGCCGGGGCAGATACGCAGTATTTT.

This clone was seen only a few times. The V gene is TRBV29-1, the J gene TRBJ1-2; D possibly corresponds to TRBD1 (6 bases). The CDR3 totals 12 residues. The V and J ends lost 4 bases and 3 bases respectively, with 9 bases between them. Per the germline V gene, CDR1 is SQVTM and CDR2 is ANQGSEA. The CDR3 region is CSVAGTHYGYTF. DNA for the CDR3: TGCAGCGTTGCCGGGACACACTATGGCTACACCTTC.

The gene calls are TRBV14 and TRBJ2-3, with 8 positions matching TRBD1. Germline V lookup: CDR1 SGHDN, CDR2 FVKESK. The CDR3 contains 16 residues. Trimming removed 3 bases from V and 5 bases from J; junction bases left unmatched: 10. The CDR3 DNA reads TGTGCCAGCAGCCAGTTAAGTCAGGGGGCGAAAGATACGCAGTATTTT. This codes for CASSQLSQGAKDTQYF.

The V gene is TRBV2, the J gene TRBJ2-1; D may be TRBD1 (5 bases). The V end lost 2 bases, the J end lost 13 bases, and 12 bases lay between the germline ends. The V gene's germline CDR1 is SNHLY and CDR2 FYNNEI. The CDR3 has 12 amino acids. DNA of the CDR3: TGTGCCAGCAGTGAAAGGGGATGGGAACAGTTCTTC. It codes for CASSERGWEQFF. Supplemented by reference TRBV2 and TRBJ2-1, the full variable domain reads EPEVTQTPSHQVTQMGQEVILRCVPISNHLYFYWYRQILGQKVEFLVSFYNNEISEKSEIFDDQFSVERPDGSNFTLKIRSTKLEDSAMYFCASSERGWEQFFGPGTRLTVL.

About this clone: An end of the junction differs from the germline gene, which may be a read error. The gene calls are TRBV19 and TRBJ2-6; TRBD2 is a possible D gene (7 bases). In germline, CDR1 is LNHDA, CDR2 SQIVND (reference sequence). The CDR3 is 14 residues long. The CDR3: CASQNRAGVNVLTF. Written as DNA, the CDR3 is TGTGCCAGTCAGAACAGGGCGGGGGTCAACGTCCTGACTTTC.

This sequence joins TRBV5-1 and TRBJ1-4, with TRBD1 as a possible D gene (6 bases). There are 14 residues in the CDR3. V lost 4 bases, J lost 8 bases, and 15 bases lay in between. Germline V gives CDR1 SGHRS, CDR2 YFSETQ. In nucleotides, the CDR3 is TGCGCCAGCAGCCCAGGGGCGCAAAACGAAAAACTGTTTTTT. Amino acid sequence: CASSPGAQNEKLFF.

The chain recombines TRBV10-2 with TRBJ2-5; tentatively, D is TRBD2 (7 bases). V was clipped by 5 bases and J by 3 bases, with 10 bases between them. CDR1 and CDR2 (germline): WSHSY, SAAADI. The CDR3 length is 13 residues. DNA for the CDR3: TGCGCCAGCAGTTCGGGGGGCGAAGAGACCCAGTACTTC. The encoded protein is CASSSGGEETQYF.